Following are 22 T cell receptor beta chains from one sample sequenced in a study of tissue T cells after allogeneic stem cell transplantation. Sequencing was performed with immunoSEQ multiplex PCR; in TCRdb, only in-frame clones are kept and a portion is missing. There are 17,000 or so clones in the sample; 60% to 75% occur only once, and approximately 0.93% lies in the top ten. The specimen was spleen. The receptor source for this set is a female BALB/c mouse in good health. The MHC haplotype recorded for the strain is H2-d.

This clone occurred a few times. Mouse gene names apply. The read finishes 1 residue shy of the CDR3 end, and the germline J gene is used to complete it. This chain uses TRBV2 with TRBJ2-7, with a weak D call TRBD2 (7 bases). The germline CDR1 and CDR2 sequences are LGHNA and YSYQKL. V lost 1 base to trimming and J lost 4 bases, with 11 bases between them. The CDR3 is 14 amino acids. Here the CDR3 reads CASSQAWGPYEQYF. The sequenced part of the CDR3 DNA is TGTGCCAGCAGCCAAGCCTGGGGGCCTTATGAACAGTAC.

There are a few counts of this clone. Genes here carry mouse names. Read data end 1 residue before the CDR3 end; the end is taken from the germline J gene. This sequence joins TRBV13-1 and TRBJ1-2, with TRBD1 identical over 7 bases. CDR1 is NSHNY and CDR2 is SYGAGN in the germline V gene. The CDR3 runs 13 residues. V trimming: 3 bases; J trimming: 3 bases; junction bases outside the gene matches: 2. This CDR3 is CASSGQGYSDYTF. CDR3 DNA, as far as it was read: TGTGCCAGCAGTGGACAGGGTTACTCCGACTACACC.

On this clone itself: Gene names and germline refer to mouse. The CDR3 end lies 1 residue beyond the end of the read and is filled in from the germline J gene. The chain joins TRBV13-1 to TRBJ2-7; 9 bases map to TRBD2. The V gene's germline CDR1 is NSHNY and CDR2 SYGAGN. The CDR3 loop spans 15 amino acids. V dropped 0 bases and J dropped 1; count of bases not matched to a gene: 2. The CDR3 bases that were read are TGTGCCAGCAGTGATGATGGGGGGGCGTCCTATGAACAGTAC. Translating gives CASSDDGGASYEQY. The CDR3 as a whole reads CASSDDGGASYEQYF.

This clone has more than one count but fewer than ten. Mouse gene names apply. Sequencing ends 1 residue short of the CDR3 end; the germline J gene provides the rest. The chain combines TRBV13-1 with TRBJ1-3, with D possibly matching TRBD1 (5 bases). Germline CDR1 reads NSHNY; CDR2 reads SYGAGN. V lost 0 bases and J 0 bases, leaving 7 bases between the germline ends. CDR3 length: 15 residues. The sequenced CDR3 bases are TGTGCCAGCAGTGATGCAGGGTTTTCTGGAAATACGCTCTAT. This codes for CASSDAGFSGNTLY. The entire CDR3 is CASSDAGFSGNTLYF.

This clone was detected only once. Germline and genes here are mouse. The CDR3 is cut off 1 residue early in the read; its end comes from the germline J gene. This chain joins TRBV14 and TRBJ1-1, with TRBD1 matching 11 bases. CDR1 is SGHDT and CDR2 is FRDEAV in the germline V gene. This CDR3 spans 14 amino acids. V shed 2 bases and J 4 bases; nucleotides not matched to a gene: 1. Incomplete CDR3 DNA: TGTGCCAGCAGTTTGGGGACAGGGGGCACAGAAGTCTTC. It translates to CASSLGTGGTEVF. The whole CDR3 reads CASSLGTGGTEVFF. Full variable domain (outside the CDR3, taken from reference TRBV14 and TRBJ1-1): EAGVTQSPRYAVLQEGQAVSFWCDPISGHDTLYWYQQPRDQGPQLLVYFRDEAVIDNSQLPSDRFSAVRPKGTNSTLKIQSAKQGDTATYLCASSLGTGGTEVFFGKGTRLTVV.

As regards this clone: Each gene name is a mouse one. The CDR3 end falls 1 residue outside the read, so it is completed with the germline J gene. This chain uses TRBV5 with TRBJ2-3; 8 positions match TRBD2. The CDR3 totals 15 residues. Looked up from germline, CDR1 is LGHNA and CDR2 is YNLKQL (reference sequence). Trimming removed 4 bases from V and 0 bases from J; junction bases left unmatched: 3. The CDR3 bases that were read are TGTGCCAGCAGCCTGACTGGGGCTAGTGCAGAAACGCTGTAT. Translation gives CASSLTGASAETLY. The whole CDR3 is CASSLTGASAETLYF.

Turning to this clone: Gene names and germline refer to mouse. The CDR3 end is not reached by the read, which stops 1 residue before it; the germline J gene fills it in. The V and J genes are TRBV5 and TRBJ1-1; D is undetermined. V shed 0 bases and J shed 1 base, with 6 bases lying between them. The length of the CDR3 is 14 residues. Germline CDR1 is LGHNA and CDR2 is YNLKQL (reference sequence). Incomplete CDR3 DNA: TGTGCCAGCAGCCAAGAATCGGGAAACACAGAAGTCTTC. Amino acids: CASSQESGNTEVF. In full, the CDR3 reads CASSQESGNTEVFF.

Worth noting for this clone: The germline and genes are mouse ones. This chain's CDR3 is CASSDDTGGGTYEQYF. CDR3 DNA (partial): TGTGCCAGCAGTGATGATACTGGGGGGGGGACCTATGAACAGTAC. V and J are TRBV13-1 and TRBJ2-7, with 10 bases fitting TRBD2. The read terminates 1 residue before the CDR3 end, so the remaining end is supplied by the germline J gene. Germline CDR1 reads NSHNY; CDR2 reads SYGAGN. V was clipped by 0 bases and J by 2 bases; unmatched bases: 5. This CDR3 contains 16 residues.

Note on this clone: Genes here carry mouse names. From the germline J gene comes the end of the CDR3, since the read stops 1 residue before it. Other DNA sequences in the same sample also yield this CDR3. The chain employs TRBV19 and TRBJ2-5; TRBD2 is a possible D gene (6 bases). CDR3 length: 13 residues. V was pared by 2 bases and J by 6 bases, with 10 bases between. Germline V gene data show CDR1 as FNHDT and CDR2 as SITEND (reference sequence). Partial CDR3 DNA: TGTGCCAGCAGTATTGGGGGAGGGGACACCCAGTAC. Translation gives CASSIGGGDTQY. The whole CDR3 region reads CASSIGGGDTQYF.

About this clone itself: Gene names denote mouse genes. The missing CDR3 end, 1 residue past where the read stops, is filled in from the germline J gene. V and J are TRBV31 and TRBJ1-1; weak D call: TRBD1 (5 bases). The CDR3 contains 14 residues. In germline, CDR1 is GKSSPN, CDR2 SITVG. Between the trimmed V and J ends, which lost 1 base and 1 base, there was a span of 10 bases. CDR3 residues: CAWSRITGNTEVFF. The covered CDR3 bases are TGTGCCTGGAGTCGAATTACAGGGAACACAGAAGTCTTC.

This clone has just a few counts. The germline and genes are mouse ones. The sequence runs out 1 residue before the end of the CDR3; the remainder is reconstructed from the germline J gene. The chain combines TRBV19 with TRBJ1-2; D remains unclear. Germline V CDR1 and CDR2: FNHDT, SITEND (reference sequence). The CDR3 is made up of 12 amino acids. Trimming took off 0 bases at V and 4 bases at J, with 4 bases between the two ends. Incomplete CDR3 DNA: TGTGCCAGCAGTATAGGGGGCTCCGACTACACC. Protein: CASSIGGSDYT. The CDR3 reads in full as CASSIGGSDYTF.

With respect to this clone: Germline and genes: mouse. The sequenced fragment ends 1 residue before the CDR3 boundary, so the rest is inferred from the germline J gene. The chain is built from TRBV2 and TRBJ2-4, with no clear D. Germline CDR1 and CDR2: LGHNA and YSYQKL. CDR3 length: 13 residues. Between the trimmed V and J ends, which lost 0 bases and 0 bases, there was a span of 1 base. The CDR3 DNA, read in part, is TGTGCCAGCAGCCAAGAAAGTCAAAACACCTTGTAC. The encoded protein is CASSQESQNTLY. The whole CDR3 protein reads CASSQESQNTLYF.

With respect to this clone: Genes and germline come from the mouse. The DNA ends 1 residue before the CDR3 does, and the rest of the CDR3 is filled in from the germline J gene. The chain has TRBV5 and TRBJ2-7, with a tentative D call TRBD1 (5 bases). V gave up 4 bases and J gave up 4 bases, with 8 bases separating them. The CDR3 loop spans 12 amino acids. Germline V gene lookup returns CDR1 LGHNA and CDR2 YNLKQL (reference sequence). Incomplete CDR3 DNA: TGTGCCAGCAGCCCCCGGACATATGAACAGTAC. Protein sequence: CASSPRTYEQY. The complete CDR3 protein is CASSPRTYEQYF.

As regards this clone: Here the gene names and germline are mouse. The read falls 1 residue short of the CDR3 end, and the missing part is taken from the germline J gene. The rearrangement links TRBV13-1 to TRBJ2-4, with D perhaps assigned TRBD1 or TRBD2 (6 bases each). Germline CDR1 reads NSHNY; CDR2 reads SYGAGN. V was cut by 0 bases and J by 3 bases, with 8 bases left in between. The length of the CDR3 is 14 residues. CDR3 DNA, as far as it was read: TGTGCCAGCAGTGATGGGGGGCCCCAAAACACCTTGTAC. Protein sequence: CASSDGGPQNTLY. The entire CDR3 reads CASSDGGPQNTLYF.

As for this clone: Gene names refer to mouse genes. The observed sequence ends 1 residue before the CDR3 terminus, with the missing tail filled in from the germline J gene. The rearrangement joins TRBV13-2 to TRBJ2-7, with a weak D call TRBD2 (6 bases). The V and J ends lost 5 bases and 0 bases respectively, with 12 bases between them. There are 14 residues in the CDR3. The germline V gene has CDR1 NNHNN and CDR2 SYGAGS (reference sequence). The CDR3 loop is CASGSRDYSYEQYF. Partial CDR3 DNA: TGTGCCAGCGGGTCCCGGGACTACTCCTATGAACAGTAC.

In the case of this clone: The gene names here belong to mouse. The read ends 1 residue shy of where the CDR3 ends; the end is completed using the germline J gene. The chain has TRBV13-1 and TRBJ1-4, with D perhaps TRBD1 (6 bases). The germline V gene encodes CDR1 NSHNY and CDR2 SYGAGN. Trimming shortened V by 2 bases and J by 0 bases, and 8 bases separated the two germline ends. This CDR3 has 15 amino acids. The CDR3 sequence: CASSEGQISNERLFF. CDR3 DNA, as far as it was read: TGTGCCAGCAGTGAGGGACAAATTTCCAACGAAAGATTATTT.

About this clone itself: Mouse gene names apply. The read comes to an end 1 residue before the CDR3 does, leaving the germline J gene to fill in the end. V is TRBV13-3 and J is TRBJ1-3; weak D call: TRBD1 (5 bases). V was shortened by 7 bases and J by 0 bases, with 8 bases between the two germline ends. The CDR3 consists of 13 residues. Germline CDR1 and CDR2: NNHDY and SYVADS. CDR3 DNA, as far as it was read: TGTGCCAGCGGGACGCCTTCTGGAAATACGCTCTAT. It translates to CASGTPSGNTLY. The CDR3, in full, reads CASGTPSGNTLYF.

On this clone itself: Gene names and germline refer to mouse. Read coverage stops 1 residue before the CDR3 terminus; the germline J gene supplies the remainder. The J gene is TRBJ2-7, the V gene TRBV31; TRBD1 agrees at 8 bases. Germline-derived CDR1 and CDR2 are GKSSPN and SITVG. After removal of 3 bases from V and 7 bases from J, the junction contained 11 bases not matched to a gene. The CDR3 sequence is 14 residues long. The CDR3: CAWRRTGQDPEQYF. The sequenced CDR3 bases are TGTGCCTGGAGAAGGACAGGGCAGGATCCGGAACAGTAC. Filled out from reference TRBV31 and TRBJ2-7, the complete variable domain reads AQTIHQWPVAEIKAVGSPLSLGCTIKGKSSPNLYWYWQATGGTLQQLFYSITVGQVESVVQLNLSASRPKDDQFILSTEKLLLSHSGFYLCAWRRTGQDPEQYFGPGTRLTVL.

Details on this clone: Germline and genes: mouse. Coverage ceases 1 residue before the CDR3 finishes, and the germline J gene fills in the end. The chain has TRBV13-2 and TRBJ1-2; 11 bases are shared with TRBD1. The CDR3 has 16 amino acids. Germline trimming cut 1 base from V and 4 bases from J; bases unmatched to any gene: 6. CDR1 and CDR2 from the germline V gene are NNHNN and SYGAGS (reference sequence). CDR3 sequence: CASGDPGTGGTSDYTF. CDR3 bases read: TGTGCCAGCGGTGATCCCGGGACAGGGGGAACCTCCGACTACACC.

On this clone: Gene names and germline refer to mouse. The read falls 1 residue short of the CDR3 end, and the missing part is taken from the germline J gene. The V gene is TRBV5, the J gene TRBJ2-1; the D is unclear. Germline CDR1 is LGHNA and CDR2 is YNLKQL (reference sequence). V lost 4 bases and J lost 4, with 8 bases in between. The CDR3 spans 13 residues. The sequenced CDR3 bases are TGTGCCAGCAGCCCCGGCCGATATGCTGAGCAGTTC. Amino acid sequence: CASSPGRYAEQF. In full, the CDR3 is CASSPGRYAEQFF.

Comments on this clone: Gene names are the mouse ones. The read terminates 1 residue before the CDR3 end, so the remaining end is supplied by the germline J gene. The rearrangement links TRBV13-2 to TRBJ1-6; 7 bases line up with TRBD1. TRBJ1-6 belongs to the ORF category, with a function that is uncertain. J was trimmed by 7 bases and V by 0 bases; bases with no gene match: 1. The CDR3 extends over 14 amino acids. The germline V gene has CDR1 NNHNN and CDR2 SYGAGS (reference sequence). The CDR3 bases that were read are TGTGCCAGCGGTGATGCGACAGGGAATTCGCCCCTCTAC. As protein: CASGDATGNSPLY. The whole CDR3 protein reads CASGDATGNSPLYF.

Comments on this clone: Here the gene names and germline are mouse. From the germline J gene comes the end of the CDR3, since the read stops 1 residue before it. This rearrangement joins TRBV13-2 to TRBJ1-6, with D possibly being TRBD1 (6 bases). TRBJ1-6 is annotated as an ORF whose role is uncertain. This CDR3 region has 14 residues. Germline-derived CDR1 and CDR2 are NNHNN and SYGAGS (reference sequence). V dropped 4 bases and J dropped 5 bases, with 10 bases sitting between them. Partial CDR3 DNA: TGTGCCAGCGGTCCGGGACAAAATAATTCGCCCCTCTAC. It encodes CASGPGQNNSPLY. The whole CDR3 is CASGPGQNNSPLYF.